This T cell receptor (beta chain) originates from a study of shared clonotypes between healthy human individuals. The CDR3 runs to 14 residues. Deletions cut 0 bases from V and 3 bases from J, with 8 bases between. The germline gives CDR1 MGHRA, CDR2 YSYEKL. For this clone: Other nucleotide sequences in the sample specify the same CDR3.

Naive CD8 cells lacked CD45RO, underwent positive selection for CCR7 and left out terminally differentiated effector memory CD45RA+ cells. TCRdb keeps only in-frame clones here, not all; method: immunoSEQ multiplex PCR. The sample consists of a few million clones, 80% to 95% of them appearing once. The chain joins TRBV4-1 to TRBJ2-5; D is undetermined. The receptor's source is a man aged 18 to 29 in good health. Some clones in this sample may be carry-over from other donors' samples. Material for sequencing was naive CD8+ T cells from PBMCs. DNA of the CDR3: TGCGCCAGCAGCCAAGATTTACGGGAAGAGACCCAGTACTTC. This sequence encodes CASSQDLREETQYF.